This TCR beta chain stems from a study of technical replicates of blood from a few donors. The table came from immunoSEQ multiplex PCR; TCRdb's copy has only in-frame clones and leaves some out. The profile covers more than 65,000 clones, with 90% to 98% appearing a single time and around 0.31% taken by the ten largest. Sequencing was done on a sample of T cells isolated from PBMCs. This receptor was identified in a human donor in good health.

The CDR3 spells CASGLWEGHHEQYF. CDR3 DNA: TGCGCCAGCGGGTTGTGGGAGGGCCACCACGAGCAGTACTTC. This chain joins TRBV4-1 and TRBJ2-7, with TRBD2 matching over 7 bases. CDR3 length equals 14 residues. Germline values: CDR1 MGHRA, CDR2 YSYEKL. V trimming: 8 bases; J trimming: 5 bases; junction bases outside the gene matches: 12.